These 12 T cell receptor delta chains came from one sample sequenced in a study of gamma-delta T cells after stem cell transplantation. TCRdb used CATT to re-call clones from the RT-PCR reads. The sample includes about 5,000 delta-chain clones, roughly 1.9% of them seen just once. Material for sequencing was gamma-delta T cells. These receptors originate from a human donor. It is not recorded whose cells these are; they may come from a transplant donor.

The chain carries TRDV2 and TRDJ1; TRDD3 might be the D (5 bases). Between the trimmed V and J ends, which lost 0 bases and 0 bases, there was a span of 19 bases. CDR1 and CDR2 from the germline V gene are GEAIGNYY and EKD. CDR3 length equals 18 residues. The CDR3 DNA sequence: TGTGCCTGTGACACCGTCGGGCGGGGACCAACTTACACCGATAAACTCATCTTT. Its protein is CACDTVGRGPTYTDKLIF.

Sample share makes this clone medium-sized (0.01 to 0.1%). This chain connects TRDV2 to TRDJ1; 11 positions match TRDD3. This CDR3 comprises 20 residues. Germline CDR1 reads GEAIGNYY; CDR2 reads EKD. Trimming took 0 bases from V and 2 from J; bases not matched to a gene: 16. The CDR3 reads CACDTQGLGDTRRETDKLIF. CDR3 coding DNA: TGTGCCTGTGACACCCAGGGGTTGGGGGATACGCGGAGGGAAACCGATAAACTCATCTTT.

Points on this clone: The TCRdb record carries a much larger clone's protein, which differs from this DNA's translation at residue 3; a read error is the likely cause, and the protein listed here is the DNA translation. The CDR3 DNA reads TGTGCCCGTGACACCGTGGGGGGGTCAGGTGAACTCATCTTT. Its protein is CARDTVGGSGELIF. The chain couples TRDV2 to TRDJ1, with a tentative D call TRDD3 (6 bases). The CDR3 covers 14 residues. Looked up from germline, CDR1 is GEAIGNYY and CDR2 is EKD.

This clone was observed a few times. TCRdb's protein for this DNA is that of a much larger clone and differs from the translation at residue 21, likely a read error; the protein shown is the DNA translation. The chain links TRDV2 to TRDJ3, with a possible D match to TRDD3 (6 bases). Looked up from germline, CDR1 is GEAIGNYY and CDR2 is EKD. The CDR3 is made up of 23 amino acids. The CDR3 loop is CACDTVVGGPSEGDSWDTRQVFF. In nucleotides, the CDR3 is TGTGCCTGTGACACCGTCGTTGGGGGCCCTTCGGAAGGGGACTCCTGGGACACCCGACAGGTGTTTTTC.

This clone was picked up a small number of times. The protein that TCRdb holds for this DNA derives from a much larger clone and differs from the translated DNA at residue 6, which likely indicates a read error; the protein shown here is translated from the DNA. This sequence joins TRDV2 and TRDJ1; no clear D. V lost 4 bases to trimming and J lost 3 bases, with 11 bases between them. Germline assignment: CDR1 GEAIGNYY and CDR2 EKD. CDR3 length: 13 amino acids. CDR3 in amino acids: CACEGLRSDKLIF. In nucleotides, the CDR3 is TGTGCCTGTGAGGGGCTACGGTCCGATAAACTCATCTTT.

Comment on this clone: The protein that TCRdb holds for this DNA derives from a much larger clone and differs from the translated DNA at residue 4, which likely indicates a read error; the protein shown here is translated from the DNA. The chain joins TRDV2 to TRDJ1; D is undetermined. From germline, CDR1 is GEAIGNYY and CDR2 EKD. The CDR3 is made up of 13 amino acids. V lost 4 bases, J lost 3 bases, and 11 bases lay in between. CDR3 sequence (DNA): TGTGCCTGTGAGCCTTTAAAGGCCGATAAACTCATCTTT. Translation: CACEPLKADKLIF.

Concerning this clone itself: The protein recorded in TCRdb matches a much larger clone and deviates from this DNA's translation at residue 3, suggesting a read error; the protein here is obtained by translating the DNA. This chain joins TRDV2 and TRDJ1; 8 nucleotides match TRDD3. The V gene's germline CDR1 is GEAIGNYY and CDR2 EKD. The CDR3 is made up of 18 amino acids. This CDR3 reads CARDTVGIHPVEADKLIF. The CDR3 nucleotides are TGTGCCCGTGACACCGTGGGGATACACCCCGTTGAAGCCGATAAACTCATCTTT.

This clone was found many times. This likely reflects a read error, since a far larger clone is one base away. Other DNA sequences within the sample encode an identical CDR3. The DNA for the CDR3 is TGTGCCTGTGACACCGCTGGGTGGGGGCCAACTTACACCGATAAACTCATCTTT. It codes for CACDTAGWGPTYTDKLIF. The chain carries TRDV2 and TRDJ1; D is perhaps TRDD3 (6 bases). Trimming cost V 0 bases and J 0 bases, with 19 bases left between them. The CDR3 loop spans 18 amino acids. Germline loops: CDR1 GEAIGNYY, CDR2 EKD.

This clone has just a few counts. CDR3 sequence: CACEPLGEYTDKLIF. The CDR3 nucleotides are TGTGCCTGTGAGCCCCTGGGGGAGTACACCGATAAACTCATCTTT. The genes are TRDV2 and TRDJ1, with 8 nucleotides matching TRDD3. CDR1 is GEAIGNYY, CDR2 EKD, per germline. V was clipped by 4 bases and J by 0 bases; unmatched bases: 6. This CDR3 region has 15 residues.

This clone is categorized as large (0.1 to 1%). Other DNA sequences in the same sample also yield this CDR3. The chain employs TRDV2 and TRDJ3; D is possibly TRDD3 (5 bases). Germline CDR1 GEAIGNYY, CDR2 EKD. Trimming removed 0 bases from V and 0 bases from J, with 11 bases in between. The CDR3 is 18 amino acids. CDR3 in DNA: TGTGCCTGTGACACCGCGGGGCTGGGCTCCTGGGACACCCGACAGATGTTTTTC. This sequence encodes CACDTAGLGSWDTRQMFF.

Only a few counts were recorded for this clone. The amino acid sequence in TCRdb belongs to a much larger clone and departs from this DNA's translation at residue 13, likely a sequencing read error; the sequence shown is translated from the DNA. Here the CDR3 reads CACDKLGDTPHTNKLIF. The CDR3 DNA is TGTGCCTGTGACAAACTGGGGGATACACCGCACACCAATAAACTCATCTTT. The gene calls are TRDV2 and TRDJ1, with 12 bases that match TRDD3. The germline V gene encodes CDR1 GEAIGNYY and CDR2 EKD. The CDR3 is 17 residues long.

This clone turned up a few times. This clone may be a read error of a much larger clone one base away. The chain combines TRDV2 with TRDJ1; no clear D gene. Between the trimmed V and J ends, which lost 3 bases and 4 bases, there was a span of 26 bases. Germline loops: CDR1 GEAIGNYY, CDR2 EKD. The CDR3 runs to 18 residues. The CDR3 spells CACDAVKGSLSPDDKLIF. The CDR3 bases are TGTGCCTGTGACGCCGTTAAAGGCTCTCTATCCCCTGACGATAAACTCATCTTT.